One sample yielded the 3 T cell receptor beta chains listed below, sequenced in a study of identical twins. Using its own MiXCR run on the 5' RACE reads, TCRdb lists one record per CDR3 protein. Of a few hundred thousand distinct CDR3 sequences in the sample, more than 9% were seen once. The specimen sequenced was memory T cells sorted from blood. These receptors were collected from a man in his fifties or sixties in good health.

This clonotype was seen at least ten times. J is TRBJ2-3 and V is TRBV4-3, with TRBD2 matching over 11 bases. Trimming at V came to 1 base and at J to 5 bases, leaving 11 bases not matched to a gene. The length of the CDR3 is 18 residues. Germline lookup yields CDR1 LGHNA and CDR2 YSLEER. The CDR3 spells CASSQVYGSGGERDTQYF. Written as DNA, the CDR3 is TGCGCCAGCAGCCAAGTTTATGGTAGCGGGGGGGAAAGAGATACGCAGTATTTT.

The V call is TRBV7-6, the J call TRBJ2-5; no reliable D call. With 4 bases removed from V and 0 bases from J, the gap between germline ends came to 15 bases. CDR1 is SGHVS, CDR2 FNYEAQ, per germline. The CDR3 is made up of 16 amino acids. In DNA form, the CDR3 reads TGTGCCAGCAGCTCGACGAGGTTCCCGTACCAAGAGACCCAGTACTTC. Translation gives CASSSTRFPYQETQYF. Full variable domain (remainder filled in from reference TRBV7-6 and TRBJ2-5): GAGVSQSPRYKVTKRGQDVALRCDPISGHVSLYWYRQALGQGPEFLTYFNYEAQQDKSGLPNDRFSAERPEGSISTLTIQRTEQRDSAMYRCASSSTRFPYQETQYFGPGTRLLVL.

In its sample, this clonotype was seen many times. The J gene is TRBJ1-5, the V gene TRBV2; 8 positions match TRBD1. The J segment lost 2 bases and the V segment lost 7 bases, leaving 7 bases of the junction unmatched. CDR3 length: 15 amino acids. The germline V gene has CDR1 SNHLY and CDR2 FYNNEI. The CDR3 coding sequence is TGTGCCAGCAAGGTGTCAGGGGGCGGCAATCAGCCCCAGCATTTT. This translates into CASKVSGGGNQPQHF.